Sequencing of this T cell receptor (beta chain) was carried out in a study of human T cells and chemical hapten exposure. Germline loops: CDR1 DFQATT, CDR2 SNEGSKA (reference sequence). This CDR3 spans 12 amino acids. The ends were cut back, 6 bases at V and 4 bases at J, with 10 bases in the middle. Using its own MiXCR run on the RACE reads, TCRdb lists one record per CDR3 protein. The repertoire holds about 340,000 distinct CDR3 sequences, with around 7% as singletons. Time point reported: patch test 1, 2 weeks after DPC sensitization. Treatment specified: therapeutic diphenylcyclopropenone sensitization with weekly scalp DPC.

The sample consisted of whole blood, taken in connection with sensitization to the hapten diphenylcyclopropenone (DPC). The receptor was derived from a woman between 18 and 29 years old with alopecia areata. Some clones in this sample may be carry-over from other donors' samples. V usage is TRBV20-1 and J usage is TRBJ1-5, with D uncertain. DNA for the CDR3: TGCAGTGCACAAGTGTGGAATCAGCCCCAGCATTTT. Residues: CSAQVWNQPQHF.